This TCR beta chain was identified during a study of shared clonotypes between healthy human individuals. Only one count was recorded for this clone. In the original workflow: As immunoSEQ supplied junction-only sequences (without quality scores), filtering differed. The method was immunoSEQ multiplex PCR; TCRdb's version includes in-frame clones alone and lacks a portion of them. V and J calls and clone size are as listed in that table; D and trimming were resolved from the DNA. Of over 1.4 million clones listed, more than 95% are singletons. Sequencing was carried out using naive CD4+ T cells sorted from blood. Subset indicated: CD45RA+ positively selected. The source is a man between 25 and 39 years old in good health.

The CDR3 here is CASTRVGGETQYF. DNA of the CDR3: TGTGCCAGCACCCGCGTGGGGGGTGAGACCCAGTACTTC. The genes are TRBV7-2 and TRBJ2-5; perhaps TRBD2 as D (6 bases). The V end lost 7 bases, the J end lost 5 bases, and 14 bases lay between the germline ends. CDR1 is SGHTA and CDR2 is FQGNSA in the germline V gene. CDR3 length equals 13 residues.